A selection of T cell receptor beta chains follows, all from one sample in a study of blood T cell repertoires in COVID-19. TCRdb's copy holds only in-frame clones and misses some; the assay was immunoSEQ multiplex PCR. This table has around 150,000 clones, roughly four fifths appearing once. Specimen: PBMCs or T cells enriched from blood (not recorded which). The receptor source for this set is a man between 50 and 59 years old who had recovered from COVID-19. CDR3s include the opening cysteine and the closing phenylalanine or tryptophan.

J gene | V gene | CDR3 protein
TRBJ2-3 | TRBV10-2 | CASSDTGQTFTDTQYF
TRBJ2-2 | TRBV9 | CASSVRQPNTGELFF
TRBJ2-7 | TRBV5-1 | CASSTGLAGGGSYEQYF
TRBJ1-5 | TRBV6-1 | CASSGGPIPSGNQPQHF
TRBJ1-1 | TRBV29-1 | CSTKKGDTEAFF
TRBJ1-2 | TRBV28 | CASSPGGAASPGYTF
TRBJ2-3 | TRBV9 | CASSVEGGAVTQYF
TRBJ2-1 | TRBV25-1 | CASSDVPSRVEQFF
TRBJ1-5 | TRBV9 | CASSETGDPNQPQHF
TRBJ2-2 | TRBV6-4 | CASSYGTGELFF
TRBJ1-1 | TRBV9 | CASSVDQNTEAFF
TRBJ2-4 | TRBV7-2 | CASSPAHTGTKNIQYF
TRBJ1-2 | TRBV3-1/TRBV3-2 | CASSQRQGAVDGYTF
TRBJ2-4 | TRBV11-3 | CASSVTGSNIQYF
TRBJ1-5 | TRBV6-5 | CATRQGSNQPQHF